Presented here are 24 T cell receptor beta chains from one specimen sequenced in a study of blood T cell repertoires in COVID-19. Libraries were prepared by immunoSEQ multiplex PCR; TCRdb keeps only in-frame clonotypes and omits some of them. The data show 80,000 to 100,000 clones, approximately 90% seen once. The sample consisted of peripheral blood. These receptors came from a human donor with active COVID-19. The donor label of this sample is uncertain.

V and J are TRBV27 and TRBJ2-7; 9 bases align to TRBD1. This CDR3 region has 15 residues. The germline gives CDR1 MNHEY, CDR2 SMNVEV (reference sequence). The junction had 9 bases not matched to a gene; V was cut back by 6 bases and J by 3 bases. CDR3 protein: CASSPYRGLYYEQYF. CDR3 nucleotide sequence: TGTGCCAGCAGCCCCTACAGGGGGCTATACTACGAGCAGTACTTC.

V is TRBV6-6 and J is TRBJ2-7; the match to TRBD2 covers 7 bases. There are 15 residues in the CDR3. With V trimmed by 0 bases and J by 2 bases, 4 bases remained unmatched. In germline, CDR1 is MNHNY, CDR2 SVGAGI (reference sequence). CDR3 region: CASSYSTGGPYEQYF. CDR3 DNA: TGTGCCAGCAGTTACTCGACGGGAGGCCCCTACGAGCAGTACTTC.

The chain is built from TRBV19 and TRBJ2-2; 8 positions agree with TRBD2. CDR3 length: 16 residues. The junction had 7 bases not matched to a gene; V was cut back by 5 bases and J by 2 bases. CDR1 LNHDA and CDR2 SQIVND come from the germline V gene (reference sequence). The CDR3 bases are TGTGCCAGTAGTGGACGCGGGGGGCTAAACACCGGGGAGCTGTTTTTT. Translating gives CASSGRGGLNTGELFF.

By its share, this clone is medium-sized. The chain joins TRBV27 to TRBJ1-2; TRBD1 matches at 8 bases. The CDR3 is 16 residues long. V dropped 3 bases and J dropped 0; count of bases not matched to a gene: 6. CDR1 MNHEY and CDR2 SMNVEV come from the germline V gene (reference sequence). The CDR3 nucleotides read TGTGCCAGCAGTTTCCTTGGGGACAGGTCTAACTATGGCTACACCTTC. This gives the protein CASSFLGDRSNYGYTF.

This chain uses TRBV7-2 with TRBJ2-1; the match to TRBD2 covers 8 bases. The CDR3 spans 17 residues. CDR1 SGHTA and CDR2 FQGNSA come from the germline V gene. Losses at the gene ends were 1 base for V and 4 bases for J; bases not matched to a gene: 9. CDR3 protein: CASSLGVSGGLYNEQFF. The CDR3 DNA sequence: TGTGCCAGCAGCTTAGGGGTAAGCGGGGGCCTTTACAATGAGCAGTTCTTC. Variable domain in full (rest from reference TRBV7-2 and TRBJ2-1): GAGVSQSPSNKVTEKGKDVELRCDPISGHTALYWYRQSLGQGLEFLIYFQGNSAPDKSGLPSDRFSAERTGGSVSTLTIQRTQQEDSAVYLCASSLGVSGGLYNEQFFGPGTRLTVL.

This chain uses TRBV6-1 with TRBJ1-1; 9 bases align to TRBD1. Germline CDR1 and CDR2: MNHNS and SASEGT. The CDR3 totals 15 residues. Trimming removed 0 bases from V and 4 bases from J; junction bases left unmatched: 3. In nucleotides, the CDR3 is TGTGCCAGCAGTGAAGCCCACAGGGGGCTCACTGAAGCTTTCTTT. This gives the protein CASSEAHRGLTEAFF.

This clone is a singleton in its sample. The rearrangement uses TRBV7-3 and TRBJ2-1, with 7 bases identical to TRBD2. V trimming: 1 base; J trimming: 0 bases; junction bases outside the gene matches: 3. The germline gives CDR1 SGHTA, CDR2 FQGTGA. The CDR3 contains 16 residues. The CDR3 reads CASSLIGGSSYNEQFF. CDR3 in DNA: TGTGCCAGCAGCTTAATAGGCGGGAGCTCCTACAATGAGCAGTTCTTC.

The DNA of the CDR3 is TGTGCCAGCAGCCAAGACGGGACAGGGTCCTACAATGAGCAGTTCTTC. It is translated as CASSQDGTGSYNEQFF. The rearrangement uses TRBV14 and TRBJ2-1, with 9 bases fitting TRBD1. This CDR3 region has 16 residues. The junction had 1 base not matched to a gene; V was cut back by 0 bases and J by 1 base. The germline V gene encodes CDR1 SGHDN and CDR2 FVKESK. The complete variable domain, with remaining parts taken from reference TRBV14 and TRBJ2-1, reads EAGVTQFPSHSVIEKGQTVTLRCDPISGHDNLYWYRRVMGKEIKFLLHFVKESKQDESGMPNNRFLAERTGGTYSTLKVQPAELEDSGVYFCASSQDGTGSYNEQFFGPGTRLTVL.

This clone was seen only once. V usage is TRBV6-5 and J usage is TRBJ1-3; D uncertain. Germline CDR1 is MNHEY and CDR2 is SVGAGI. The CDR3 contains 15 residues. Deletions cut 5 bases from V and 0 bases from J, with 11 bases between. The CDR3 DNA reads as TGTGCCAGCAGTCCTACACGGAGCTCTGGAAACACCATATATTTT. Protein sequence: CASSPTRSSGNTIYF.

This chain joins TRBV14 and TRBJ2-7; 9 bases align to TRBD1. The CDR3 covers 16 residues. CDR1 is SGHDN, CDR2 FVKESK, per germline. J was trimmed by 0 bases and V by 2 bases; bases with no gene match: 5. The CDR3 here is CASSQTRDRVSYEQYF. The CDR3, as DNA: TGTGCCAGCAGCCAAACGCGGGACAGGGTCTCCTACGAGCAGTACTTC.

The chain couples TRBV28 to TRBJ2-2, with TRBD1 matching 10 bases. The CDR3 totals 16 residues. V trimming: 3 bases; J trimming: 8 bases; junction bases outside the gene matches: 9. Germline values: CDR1 MDHEN, CDR2 SYDVKM. CDR3 loop: CASSFPGTGVSGELFF. The CDR3 nucleotides read TGTGCCAGCAGTTTTCCCGGGACAGGGGTTTCGGGGGAGCTGTTTTTT.

This clone showed up just once. The gene calls are TRBV5-8 and TRBJ1-1, with 8 bases lining up with TRBD1. CDR3 length equals 20 residues. V shed 3 bases and J 2 bases; nucleotides not matched to a gene: 21. The germline CDR1 and CDR2 sequences are SGHTS and YDEGEE. The CDR3 protein is CASSSGQGWTGFFHNTEAFF. The CDR3 nucleotides read TGTGCCAGCAGCTCAGGTCAGGGGTGGACAGGGTTTTTTCATAACACTGAAGCTTTCTTT.

The V gene is TRBV5-1, the J gene TRBJ2-5; D gene unclear. CDR3 length: 13 residues. Trimming stripped 0 bases from V and 2 bases from J, with 5 bases between. The germline gives CDR1 SGHRS, CDR2 YFSETQ. CDR3 coding DNA: TGCGCCAGCAGCTTGGGCGGTCAAGAGACCCAGTACTTC. Translation gives CASSLGGQETQYF.

This chain connects TRBV7-2 to TRBJ1-1; 8 nucleotides agree with TRBD1. Per germline, CDR1 SGHTA and CDR2 FQGNSA. CDR3 length: 14 amino acids. After removal of 5 bases from V and 1 base from J, the junction contained 3 bases not matched to a gene. DNA for the CDR3: TGTGCCAGCAGCGCCGACAGGGGGAACACTGAAGCTTTCTTT. Protein sequence: CASSADRGNTEAFF.

This clone was seen only once. This chain links TRBV28 with TRBJ2-5; 11 bases are shared with TRBD2. The CDR3 runs to 18 residues. The V segment lost 7 bases and the J segment 5 bases; nucleotides outside the gene matches: 18. CDR1 and CDR2 (germline): MDHEN, SYDVKM. CDR3 in DNA: TGTGCCAGCACCGCCCAAATTAGCGGGGGGGCTCGACGGGAGACCCAGTACTTC. Protein sequence: CASTAQISGGARRETQYF.

V gene TRBV19 combines with J gene TRBJ2-2; perhaps TRBD1 as D (5 bases). Between the trimmed V and J ends, which lost 10 bases and 2 bases, there was a span of 14 bases. The CDR3 loop spans 14 amino acids. Germline assignment: CDR1 LNHDA and CDR2 SQIVND (reference sequence). This CDR3 is CATNGQGNTGELFF. In nucleotides, the CDR3 is TGTGCCACCAACGGCCAGGGCAACACCGGGGAGCTGTTTTTT.

The V gene is TRBV5-8, the J gene TRBJ2-3; 9 nucleotides match TRBD2. Germline assignment: CDR1 SGHTS and CDR2 YDEGEE. The CDR3 is 16 amino acids. V lost 0 bases to trimming and J lost 4 bases; unmatched junction nucleotides: 6. In DNA, the CDR3 is TGTGCCAGCAGCTTGGCCGGCGGGGGGGCCCCAGATACGCAGTATTTT. It encodes CASSLAGGGAPDTQYF.

This chain links TRBV28 with TRBJ1-4, with 8 bases lining up with TRBD1. This CDR3 spans 12 amino acids. V gave up 6 bases and J gave up 10 bases; unmatched junction bases: 4. Germline V gene sequence: CDR1 MDHEN, CDR2 SYDVKM. CDR3 bases: TGTGCCAGCAGCCAACAGGGGGGAAAACTGTTTTTT. Protein product: CASSQQGGKLFF. Drawing the rest from reference TRBV28 and TRBJ1-4, the complete variable domain is DVKVTQSSRYLVKRTGEKVFLECVQDMDHENMFWYRQDPGLGLRLIYFSYDVKMKEKGDIPEGYSVSREKKERFSLILESASTNQTSMYLCASSQQGGKLFFGSGTQLSVL.

This clone has a handful of counts. The chain is built from TRBV19 and TRBJ1-5; TRBD1 agrees at 8 bases. CDR3 length: 16 residues. Germline V gives CDR1 LNHDA, CDR2 SQIVND (reference sequence). Trimming removed 7 bases from V and 3 bases from J; junction bases left unmatched: 11. CDR3 nucleotide sequence: TGTGCCAGTACCGACACGACAGGGGTGTACAATCAGCCCCAGCATTTT. Its translation: CASTDTTGVYNQPQHF.

The chain combines TRBV9 with TRBJ2-2, with D perhaps matching TRBD1 (5 bases). CDR3 length: 14 residues. V lost 4 bases and J 7 bases, leaving 14 bases between the germline ends. Germline CDR1 is SGDLS and CDR2 is YYNGEE. The CDR3 DNA follows: TGTGCCAGCAGCCAATTTCAGGGTATCGGGGAGCTGTTTTTT. Translating it yields CASSQFQGIGELFF.

As DNA, the CDR3 is TGTGCCACCGTGGGACAGGGCGACACCGGGGAGCTGTTTTTT. It codes for CATVGQGDTGELFF. This chain joins TRBV24-1 and TRBJ2-2; 9 bases line up with TRBD1. CDR1 is KGHDR and CDR2 is SFDVKD in the germline V gene. The CDR3 length is 14 residues. The V gene end was trimmed by 9 bases and the J gene end by 3 bases; junction bases not matched to a gene: 4.

This clone was counted once. This chain uses TRBV6-2 or TRBV6-3 with TRBJ1-4, with D maybe TRBD1 (6 bases). Trimming took off 6 bases at V and 3 bases at J, with 14 bases between the two ends. The CDR3 consists of 15 residues. Germline V gene lookup returns CDR1 MNHEY and CDR2 SVGEGT. The CDR3 DNA is TGTGCCAGCAGCGGAACAGGGCTGTCTAATGAAAAACTGTTTTTT. This codes for CASSGTGLSNEKLFF.

This chain joins TRBV6-5 and TRBJ1-1; 7 bases match TRBD1. The CDR3 has 14 amino acids. The germline CDR1 and CDR2 sequences are MNHEY and SVGAGI. Germline trimming cut 0 bases from V and 3 bases from J; bases unmatched to any gene: 1. In DNA form, the CDR3 reads TGTGCCAGCAGTTACTCCCAGGGGGACACTGAAGCTTTCTTT. Protein sequence: CASSYSQGDTEAFF.

The chain combines TRBV10-3 with TRBJ2-3; D gene uncertain. The CDR3 sequence is 15 residues long. Germline CDR1 reads ENHRY; CDR2 reads SYGVKD. The V and J ends lost 0 bases and 7 bases respectively, with 14 bases between them. CDR3 region: CAISESQGVGYTQYF. For the CDR3, the DNA is TGTGCCATCAGTGAGTCCCAAGGAGTTGGTTATACGCAGTATTTT.